These T cell receptor beta chains were read from a single sample in a study of blood T cell repertoires in COVID-19. Sequencing used immunoSEQ multiplex PCR; TCRdb keeps in-frame clones, though not all of them. The sample has about 44,000 clones, about 90% seen once; the top ten hold approximately 12%. Sequencing was performed on peripheral blood. These receptors all come from a human donor in a cohort sampled during active COVID-19. CDR3s include the opening cysteine and the closing phenylalanine or tryptophan. A D gene is named only where the DNA matches it firmly. The size of a clone is reported for some rows only, either as once, few or many, or as a class for expanded clones.

j_call	clone_size	v_call	cdr3_length	d_call	cdr3_nt	cdr3_aa
TRBJ2-3	-	TRBV20-1	11	-	TGCAGTGCAACTATTAGAGATACGCAGTATTTT	CSATIRDTQYF
TRBJ1-1	-	TRBV5-6	16	-	TGTGCCAGCAGCCAGTATGGGGGGGCCCCGAACACTGAAGCTTTCTTT	CASSQYGGAPNTEAFF
TRBJ2-5	-	TRBV5-5	15	TRBD1	TGTGCCAGCAGCTTGGAGGCAGGGGGCCCGGAGACCCAGTACTTC	CASSLEAGGPETQYF
TRBJ1-2	-	TRBV7-9	12	-	TGTGCCAGCAGCCGGGACACCTATGGCTACACCTTC	CASSRDTYGYTF
TRBJ2-1	-	TRBV5-1	14	-	TGCGCCAGCAGCCTTCTGAACTCCAACAATGAGCAGTTCTTC	CASSLLNSNNEQFF
TRBJ2-3	once	TRBV28	13	-	TGTGCCAGCAGTTTATTCGGGGTAGATACGCAGTATTTT	CASSLFGVDTQYF
TRBJ1-1	-	TRBV4-3	13	-	TGCGCCAGCAGCCAAACCGGGAACACTGAAGCTTTCTTT	CASSQTGNTEAFF
TRBJ2-2	-	TRBV30	18	TRBD2	TGTGCCTGGTCTGAGGAGCCCCTAGCGGGGGGACCCACCGGGGAGCTGTTTTTT	CAWSEEPLAGGPTGELFF
TRBJ1-1	once	TRBV6-5	13	-	TGTGCCAGCGGGCCGGGGTGGGACACTGAAGCTTTCTTT	CASGPGWDTEAFF
TRBJ1-5	few	TRBV5-5	16	TRBD1	TGTGCCAGCAGCTTGCGCCCCGGGACAGGGGCTCAGCCCCAGCATTTT	CASSLRPGTGAQPQHF
TRBJ2-1	-	TRBV5-1	12	-	TGCGCCAGCAGTTCCCCGGGACTGGGGCTATTCTTC	CASSSPGLGLFF
TRBJ2-3	-	TRBV9	18	TRBD1	TGTGCCAGCAGCGTAGCTACTATAGGACAGGGGGCCACAGATACGCAGTATTTT	CASSVATIGQGATDTQYF
TRBJ1-4	-	TRBV18	14	-	TGTGCCAGCTCCCGACGAGGCGATAATGAAAAACTGTTTTTT	CASSRRGDNEKLFF
TRBJ2-2	once	TRBV19	16	-	TGTGCCAGTAGTATAGATGGTGGAGGGGGCAGCGGGGAGCTGTTTTTT	CASSIDGGGGSGELFF
TRBJ2-2	few	TRBV5-1	18	TRBD2	TGCGCCAGCAGTTTGCAGGGACTAGCGGGAGATCGCACCGGGGAGCTGTTTTTT	CASSLQGLAGDRTGELFF
TRBJ2-7	few	TRBV7-2	15	-	TGTGCCAGCAGTCAATACAGGGGACTGACTGCCGAGCAGTACTTC	CASSQYRGLTAEQYF
TRBJ2-3	-	TRBV7-3	15	-	TGTGCCAGCAGCCCAAGGGGACTGCTCACAGATACGCAGTATTTT	CASSPRGLLTDTQYF
TRBJ2-1	-	TRBV7-8	13	TRBD2	TGTGCCAGCATAGCTAGCGGATACAATGAGCAGTTCTTC	CASIASGYNEQFF
TRBJ1-2	-	TRBV7-2	15	TRBD1	TGTGCCAGCAGCCCGCGACAGGGGGCGGCCTATGGCTACACCTTC	CASSPRQGAAYGYTF
TRBJ1-5	-	TRBV30	15	TRBD1	TGTGCCTGGGACGACAGGGCTTATGGCAATCAGCCCCAGCATTTT	CAWDDRAYGNQPQHF
TRBJ1-4	-	TRBV5-6	15	-	TGTGCCAGCAGCCTCCCCGGGAGAACTAATGAAAAACTGTTTTTT	CASSLPGRTNEKLFF
TRBJ1-3	-	TRBV28	14	TRBD1	TGTGCCAGCACCTCGCAGGGGGCGAGAAACACCATATATTTT	CASTSQGARNTIYF